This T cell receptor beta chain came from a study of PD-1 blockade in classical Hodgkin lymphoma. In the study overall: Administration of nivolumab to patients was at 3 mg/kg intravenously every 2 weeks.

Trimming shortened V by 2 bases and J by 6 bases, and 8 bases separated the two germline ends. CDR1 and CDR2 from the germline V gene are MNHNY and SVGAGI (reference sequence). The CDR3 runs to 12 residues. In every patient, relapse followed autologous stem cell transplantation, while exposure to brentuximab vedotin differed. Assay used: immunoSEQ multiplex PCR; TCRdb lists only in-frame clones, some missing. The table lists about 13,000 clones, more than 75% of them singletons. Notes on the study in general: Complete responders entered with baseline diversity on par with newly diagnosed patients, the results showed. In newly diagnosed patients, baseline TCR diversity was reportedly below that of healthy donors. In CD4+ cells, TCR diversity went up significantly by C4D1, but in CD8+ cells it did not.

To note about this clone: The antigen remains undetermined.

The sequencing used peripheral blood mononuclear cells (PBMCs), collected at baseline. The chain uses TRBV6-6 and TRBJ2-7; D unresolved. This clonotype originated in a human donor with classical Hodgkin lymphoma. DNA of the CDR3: TGTGCCAGCAGTTACCGCCTGGGCGAGCAGTACTTC. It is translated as CASSYRLGEQYF.